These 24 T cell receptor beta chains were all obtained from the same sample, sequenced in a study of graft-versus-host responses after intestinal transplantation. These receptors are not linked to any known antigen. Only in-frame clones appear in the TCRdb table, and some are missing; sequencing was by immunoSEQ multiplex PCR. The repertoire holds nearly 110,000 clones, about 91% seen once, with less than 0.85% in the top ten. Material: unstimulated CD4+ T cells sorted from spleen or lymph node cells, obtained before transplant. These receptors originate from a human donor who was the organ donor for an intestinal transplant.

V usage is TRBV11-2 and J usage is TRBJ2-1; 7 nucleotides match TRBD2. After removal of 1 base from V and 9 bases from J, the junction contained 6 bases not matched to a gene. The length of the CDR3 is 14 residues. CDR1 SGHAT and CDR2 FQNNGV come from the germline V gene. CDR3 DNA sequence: TGTGCCAGCAGCTTAGTCGTCGGGAGGTTTGAGCAGTTCTTC. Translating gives CASSLVVGRFEQFF.

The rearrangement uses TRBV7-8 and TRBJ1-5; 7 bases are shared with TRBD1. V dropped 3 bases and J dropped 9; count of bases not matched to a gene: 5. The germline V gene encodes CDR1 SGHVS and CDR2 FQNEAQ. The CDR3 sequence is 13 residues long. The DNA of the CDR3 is TGTGCCAGCAGCTTGACAGGGTCGACGCCCCAGCATTTT. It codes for CASSLTGSTPQHF.

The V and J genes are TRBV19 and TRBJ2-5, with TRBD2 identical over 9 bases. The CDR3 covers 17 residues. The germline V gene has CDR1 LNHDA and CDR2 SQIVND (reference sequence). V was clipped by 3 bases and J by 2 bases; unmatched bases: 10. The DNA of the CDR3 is TGTGCCAGTAGTATCGCCACTGCGGGAGGGTTTCAAGAGACCCAGTACTTC. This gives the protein CASSIATAGGFQETQYF.

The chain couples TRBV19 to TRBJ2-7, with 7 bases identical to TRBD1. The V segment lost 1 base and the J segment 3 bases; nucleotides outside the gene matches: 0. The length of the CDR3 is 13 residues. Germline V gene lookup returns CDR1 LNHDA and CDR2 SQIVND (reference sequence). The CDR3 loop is CASSIAGGYEQYF. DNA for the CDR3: TGTGCCAGTAGTATAGCAGGGGGCTACGAGCAGTACTTC.

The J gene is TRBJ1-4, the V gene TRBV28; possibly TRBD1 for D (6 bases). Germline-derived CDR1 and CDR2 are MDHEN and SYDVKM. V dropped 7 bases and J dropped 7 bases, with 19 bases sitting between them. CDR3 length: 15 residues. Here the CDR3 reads CASTYQQGPGEKLFF. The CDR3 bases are TGTGCCAGCACTTATCAACAGGGCCCTGGTGAAAAACTGTTTTTT.

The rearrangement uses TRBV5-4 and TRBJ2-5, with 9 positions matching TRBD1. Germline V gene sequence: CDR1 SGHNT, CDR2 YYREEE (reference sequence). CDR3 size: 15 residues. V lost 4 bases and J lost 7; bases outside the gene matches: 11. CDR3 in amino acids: CASSPKQGADGTQYF. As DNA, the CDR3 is TGTGCCAGCAGCCCGAAACAGGGGGCAGATGGGACCCAGTACTTC.

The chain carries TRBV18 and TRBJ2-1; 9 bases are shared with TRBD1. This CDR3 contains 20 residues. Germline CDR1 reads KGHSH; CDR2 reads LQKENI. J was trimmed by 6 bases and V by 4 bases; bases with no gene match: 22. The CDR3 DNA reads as TGTGCCAGCTCACACTCCGGGACAGGGTTAGGAGGAGGTCTGGGCAATGAGCAGTTCTTC. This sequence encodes CASSHSGTGLGGGLGNEQFF.

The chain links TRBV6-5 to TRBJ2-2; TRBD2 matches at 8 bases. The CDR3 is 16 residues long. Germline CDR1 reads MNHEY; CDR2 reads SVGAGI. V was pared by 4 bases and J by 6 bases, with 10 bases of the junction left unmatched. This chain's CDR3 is CASSSTGGRASGELFF. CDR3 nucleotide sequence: TGTGCCAGCAGTTCTACGGGAGGGAGGGCTTCCGGGGAGCTGTTTTTT.

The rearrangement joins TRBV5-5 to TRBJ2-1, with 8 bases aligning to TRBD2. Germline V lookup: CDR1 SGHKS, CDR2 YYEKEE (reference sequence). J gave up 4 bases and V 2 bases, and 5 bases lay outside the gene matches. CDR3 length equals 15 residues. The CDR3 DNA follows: TGTGCCAGCAGCTTAATCGGGGGGGATTACAATGAGCAGTTCTTC. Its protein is CASSLIGGDYNEQFF.

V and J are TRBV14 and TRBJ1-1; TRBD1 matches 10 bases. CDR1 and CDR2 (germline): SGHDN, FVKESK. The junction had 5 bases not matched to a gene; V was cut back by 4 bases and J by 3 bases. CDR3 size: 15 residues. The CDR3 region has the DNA TGTGCCAGCAGCCTCCTGACAGGGGGCTACACTGAAGCTTTCTTT. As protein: CASSLLTGGYTEAFF.

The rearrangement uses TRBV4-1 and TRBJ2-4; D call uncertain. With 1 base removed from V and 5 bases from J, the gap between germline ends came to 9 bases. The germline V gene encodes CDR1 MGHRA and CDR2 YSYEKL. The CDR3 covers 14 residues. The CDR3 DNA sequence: TGCGCCAGCAGCCAAGGGGTACGGGAAAACATTCAGTACTTC. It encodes CASSQGVRENIQYF.

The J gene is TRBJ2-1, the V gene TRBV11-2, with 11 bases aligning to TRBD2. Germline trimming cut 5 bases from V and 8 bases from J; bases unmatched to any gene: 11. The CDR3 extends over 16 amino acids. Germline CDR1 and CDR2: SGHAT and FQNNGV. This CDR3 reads CASSRLKGLAVDEQFF. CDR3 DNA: TGTGCCAGCAGCCGCCTCAAGGGACTAGCGGTGGATGAGCAGTTCTTC.

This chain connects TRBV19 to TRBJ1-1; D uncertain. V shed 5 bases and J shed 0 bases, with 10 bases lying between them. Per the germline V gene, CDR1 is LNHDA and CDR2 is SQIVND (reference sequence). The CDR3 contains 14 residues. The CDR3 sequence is CASSLAGMNTEAFF. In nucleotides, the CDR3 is TGTGCCAGTAGTTTAGCGGGGATGAACACTGAAGCTTTCTTT.

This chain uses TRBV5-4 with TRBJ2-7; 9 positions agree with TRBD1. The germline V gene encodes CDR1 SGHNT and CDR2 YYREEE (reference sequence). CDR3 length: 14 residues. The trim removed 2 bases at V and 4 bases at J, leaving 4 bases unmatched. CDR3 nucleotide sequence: TGTGCCAGCAGCTTTCCCGGGACAGGGTACGAGCAGTACTTC. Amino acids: CASSFPGTGYEQYF.

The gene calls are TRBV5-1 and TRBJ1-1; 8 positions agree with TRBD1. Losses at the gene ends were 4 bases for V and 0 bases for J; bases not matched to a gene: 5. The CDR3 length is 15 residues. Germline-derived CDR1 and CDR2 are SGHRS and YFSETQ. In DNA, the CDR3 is TGCGCCAGCAGCCCTGACAGGGGCATGAACACTGAAGCTTTCTTT. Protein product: CASSPDRGMNTEAFF.

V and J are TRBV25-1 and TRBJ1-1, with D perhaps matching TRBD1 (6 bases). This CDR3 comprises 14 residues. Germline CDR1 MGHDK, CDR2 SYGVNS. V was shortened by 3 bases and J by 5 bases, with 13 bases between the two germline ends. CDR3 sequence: CASSDTGRRTEAFF. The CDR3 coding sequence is TGTGCCAGCAGTGATACAGGGCGACGAACTGAAGCTTTCTTT.

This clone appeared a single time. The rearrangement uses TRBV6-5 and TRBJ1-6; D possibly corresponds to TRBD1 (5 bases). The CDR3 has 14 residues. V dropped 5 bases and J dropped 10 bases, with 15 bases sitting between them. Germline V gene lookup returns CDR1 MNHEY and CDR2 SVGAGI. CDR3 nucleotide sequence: TGTGCCAGCAGTGCCCTTGGGGCAACCTCACCCCTCCACTTT. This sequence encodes CASSALGATSPLHF.

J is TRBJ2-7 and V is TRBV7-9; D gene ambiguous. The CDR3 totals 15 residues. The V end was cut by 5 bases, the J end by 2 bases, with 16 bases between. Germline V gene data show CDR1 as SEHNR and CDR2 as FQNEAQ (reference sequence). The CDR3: CASSPRGVGPYEQYF. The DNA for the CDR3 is TGTGCCAGCAGCCCGCGTGGCGTAGGACCCTACGAGCAGTACTTC.

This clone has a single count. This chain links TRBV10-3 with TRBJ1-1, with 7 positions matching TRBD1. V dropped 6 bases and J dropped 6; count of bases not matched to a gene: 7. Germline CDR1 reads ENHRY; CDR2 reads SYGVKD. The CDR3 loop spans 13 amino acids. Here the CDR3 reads CAIRAGTVSEAFF. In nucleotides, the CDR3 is TGTGCCATCAGAGCCGGGACAGTTTCTGAAGCTTTCTTT.

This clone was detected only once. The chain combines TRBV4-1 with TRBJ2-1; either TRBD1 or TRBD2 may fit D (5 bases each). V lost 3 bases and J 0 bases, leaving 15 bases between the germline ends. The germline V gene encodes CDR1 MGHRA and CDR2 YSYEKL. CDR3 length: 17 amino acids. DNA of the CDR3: TGCGCCAGCAGCCAGAGGGGTAAGGGGAGCTCCTACAATGAGCAGTTCTTC. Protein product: CASSQRGKGSSYNEQFF.

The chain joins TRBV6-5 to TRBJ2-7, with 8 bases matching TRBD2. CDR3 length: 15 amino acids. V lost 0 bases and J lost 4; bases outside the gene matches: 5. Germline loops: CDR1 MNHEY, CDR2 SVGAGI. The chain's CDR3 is CASSYSRAGAYEQYF. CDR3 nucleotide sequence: TGTGCCAGCAGTTACTCGAGAGCGGGGGCATACGAGCAGTACTTC.

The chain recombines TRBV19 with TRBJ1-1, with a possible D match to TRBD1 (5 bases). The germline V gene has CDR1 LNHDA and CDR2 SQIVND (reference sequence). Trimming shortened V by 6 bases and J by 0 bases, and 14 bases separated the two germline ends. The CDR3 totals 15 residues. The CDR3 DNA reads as TGTGCCAGTAGCTCCTGGGGGAGCATGAACACTGAAGCTTTCTTT. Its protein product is CASSSWGSMNTEAFF.

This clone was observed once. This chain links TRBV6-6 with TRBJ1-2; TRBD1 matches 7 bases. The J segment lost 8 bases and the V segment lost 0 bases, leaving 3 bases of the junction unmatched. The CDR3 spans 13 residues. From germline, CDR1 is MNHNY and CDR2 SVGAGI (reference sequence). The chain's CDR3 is CASSYSTGNGYTF. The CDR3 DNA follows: TGTGCCAGCAGTTACTCGACAGGGAACGGCTACACCTTC.

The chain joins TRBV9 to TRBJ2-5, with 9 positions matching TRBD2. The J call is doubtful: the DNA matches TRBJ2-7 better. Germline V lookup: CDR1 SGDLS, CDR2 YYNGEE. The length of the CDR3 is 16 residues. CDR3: CASSVGLLAGPYEQYF. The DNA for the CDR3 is TGTGCCAGCAGCGTAGGCTTACTAGCGGGCCCCTACGAGCAGTACTTC.